This entry concerns a single T cell receptor beta chain. This specimen comes from a study of shared clonotypes between healthy human individuals. Clones were read by immunoSEQ multiplex PCR, and TCRdb kept only the in-frame ones, dropping some. The sample holds under 2.5 million clones, roughly 92% seen once. The origin of this receptor is a man younger than 30 in good health. Some clones in this sample may be carry-over from other donors' samples. The sample consisted of naive CD4+ T cells from PBMCs. The subset is: CD45RA+ positively selected.

This CDR3 is CASRLLQGKQETQYF. The CDR3, as DNA: TGCGCCAGCCGACTTTTACAGGGTAAACAAGAGACCCAGTACTTC. The chain carries TRBV5-1 and TRBJ2-5; D may be TRBD1 (6 bases). The germline V and J ends were trimmed by 7 bases and 2 bases, with 18 bases remaining between them. The CDR3 runs to 15 residues. The germline V gene has CDR1 SGHRS and CDR2 YFSETQ.